Shown below are 21 T cell receptor beta chains from a single sample sequenced in a study of cytomegalovirus exposure and HLA in healthy donors. The PCR contained 60 Vbeta and 13 Jbeta primers. Assay used: immunoSEQ multiplex PCR; TCRdb lists only in-frame clones, some missing. The data hold some 120,000 clones, with 70% to 85% observed a single time. What was sequenced was PBMCs. The receptors were gathered from a woman between 18 and 29 years old in good health and CMV-seropositive.

This chain connects TRBV20-1 to TRBJ2-7; D may be TRBD2 (5 bases). Trimming left V 3 bases short and J 3 bases short, with 6 bases between. The germline V gene encodes CDR1 DFQATT and CDR2 SNEGSKA (reference sequence). This CDR3 spans 11 amino acids. The CDR3 loop reads CSASEGYEQYF. The CDR3 DNA reads TGCAGTGCTAGCGAGGGCTACGAGCAGTACTTC.

The rearrangement links TRBV6-5 to TRBJ2-7, with D maybe TRBD2 (5 bases). V was cut by 0 bases and J by 3 bases, with 15 bases left in between. Germline values: CDR1 MNHEY, CDR2 SVGAGI. CDR3 length equals 16 residues. The DNA for the CDR3 is TGTGCCAGCAGTTACTCGGTGGGGAGATTGGGCTACGAGCAGTACTTC. Its translation is CASSYSVGRLGYEQYF.

The chain is built from TRBV28 and TRBJ1-6; 8 positions agree with TRBD1. This CDR3 comprises 15 residues. Germline values: CDR1 MDHEN, CDR2 SYDVKM. V shed 8 bases, J shed 7 bases, and the junction held 10 bases outside the gene matches. The chain's CDR3 is CASPRTGKSNSPLHF. CDR3 bases: TGTGCCAGCCCGCGGACAGGGAAGAGCAATTCACCCCTCCACTTT.

This clone was counted a few times. The gene calls are TRBV11-2 and TRBJ1-2; weak D call: TRBD1 (5 bases). CDR3 length equals 13 residues. CDR1 SGHAT and CDR2 FQNNGV come from the germline V gene. The V end lost 4 bases, the J end lost 4 bases, and 10 bases lay between the germline ends. CDR3: CASSSSGPYGYTF. The CDR3 nucleotides read TGTGCCAGCAGCTCCTCAGGGCCCTATGGCTACACCTTC.

V usage is TRBV6-6 and J usage is TRBJ1-6; D may be TRBD1 (6 bases). The CDR3 extends over 16 amino acids. CDR1 is MNHNY, CDR2 SVGAGI, per germline (reference sequence). V gave up 7 bases and J gave up 3 bases, with 16 bases separating them. Written as DNA, the CDR3 is TGTGCCAGCACCCCGGACAGCAGATTCTATAATTCACCCCTCCACTTT. Translation gives CASTPDSRFYNSPLHF.

In this sample, this clone turned up a few times. The chain links TRBV19 to TRBJ1-2; no clear D. The CDR3 contains 13 residues. Germline V gene sequence: CDR1 LNHDA, CDR2 SQIVND (reference sequence). The ends were cut back, 5 bases at V and 4 bases at J, with 11 bases in the middle. CDR3 region: CASSRQELYGYTF. In DNA form, the CDR3 reads TGTGCCAGTAGTCGGCAGGAACTCTATGGCTACACCTTC.

The chain joins TRBV10-2 to TRBJ1-3, with D possibly being TRBD1 (6 bases). Trimming removed 9 bases at V and 0 bases at J, with 15 bases between. This CDR3 has 15 residues. Germline loops: CDR1 WSHSY, CDR2 SAAADI. As DNA, the CDR3 is TGCGCCAGTATGGACAGCAGGTACTCTGGAAACACCATATATTTT. It encodes CASMDSRYSGNTIYF.

CDR3 sequence (DNA): TGTGCCAGCAGCCCACAACCCGGGACAATGAACTACGAGCAGTACTTC. This sequence encodes CASSPQPGTMNYEQYF. The V call is TRBV7-6, the J call TRBJ2-7, with D possibly being TRBD1 (6 bases). The germline CDR1 and CDR2 sequences are SGHVS and FNYEAQ. V shed 5 bases and J shed 3 bases, with 20 bases lying between them. This CDR3 is built from 16 residues. The full variable domain, completed using reference TRBV7-6 and TRBJ2-7, is GAGVSQSPRYKVTKRGQDVALRCDPISGHVSLYWYRQALGQGPEFLTYFNYEAQQDKSGLPNDRFSAERPEGSISTLTIQRTEQRDSAMYRCASSPQPGTMNYEQYFGPGTRLTVT.

In this sample, this clone turned up a few times. The CDR3 here is CASSLVGGTTLDTQYF. The CDR3 bases are TGTGCCAGCAGCTTAGTGGGGGGGACGACCCTTGATACGCAGTATTTT. The chain joins TRBV7-6 to TRBJ2-3, with 7 bases that match TRBD2. Unmatched junction bases numbered 10, after V lost 1 base and J lost 6 bases. The CDR3 covers 16 residues. Germline CDR1 and CDR2: SGHVS and FNYEAQ.

V and J are TRBV6-1 and TRBJ2-1, with TRBD2 as a possible D gene (5 bases). Germline V gene data show CDR1 as MNHNS and CDR2 as SASEGT. V was shortened by 10 bases and J by 3 bases, with 7 bases between the two germline ends. The CDR3 contains 11 residues. The CDR3 region has the DNA TGTGCCACCGGACTCTACAATGAGCAGTTCTTC. It specifies CATGLYNEQFF.

V and J are TRBV5-1 and TRBJ2-5, with no clear D. V was trimmed by 0 bases and J by 5 bases, leaving 11 bases between them. In germline, CDR1 is SGHRS, CDR2 YFSETQ. This CDR3 region has 14 residues. CDR3 sequence: CASSLERLGETQYF. The CDR3 bases are TGCGCCAGCAGCTTGGAACGGCTCGGGGAGACCCAGTACTTC. Full variable domain (missing parts from reference TRBV5-1 and TRBJ2-5): KAGVTQTPRYLIKTRGQQVTLSCSPISGHRSVSWYQQTPGQGLQFLFEYFSETQRNKGNFPGRFSGRQFSNSRSEMNVSTLELGDSALYLCASSLERLGETQYFGPGTRLLVL.

The chain is built from TRBV5-5 and TRBJ2-2; no reliable D call. From germline, CDR1 is SGHKS and CDR2 YYEKEE (reference sequence). This CDR3 is 14 amino acids long. Trimming cost V 0 bases and J 3 bases, with 6 bases left between them. In nucleotides, the CDR3 is TGTGCCAGCAGCTTGGACAGCTACACCGGGGAGCTGTTTTTT. It encodes CASSLDSYTGELFF. The variable domain in full, completed from reference TRBV5-5 and TRBJ2-2, reads DAGVTQSPTHLIKTRGQQVTLRCSPISGHKSVSWYQQVLGQGPQFIFQYYEKEERGRGNFPDRFSARQFPNYSSELNVNALLLGDSALYLCASSLDSYTGELFFGEGSRLTVL.

This chain connects TRBV5-1 to TRBJ1-2; 9 nucleotides align to TRBD1. Unmatched junction bases numbered 9, after V lost 7 bases and J lost 8 bases. The germline gives CDR1 SGHRS, CDR2 YFSETQ. This CDR3 is 13 amino acids long. Here the CDR3 reads CASSEDRGEGYTF. Written as DNA, the CDR3 is TGCGCCAGCTCAGAGGACAGGGGAGAAGGCTACACCTTC.

The chain links TRBV6-8 to TRBJ2-7; D is unresolved. Trimming left V 0 bases short and J 7 bases short, with 16 bases between. Looked up from germline, CDR1 is MNHGY and CDR2 is SAAAGT. The CDR3 runs 15 residues. CDR3 sequence (DNA): TGTGCCAGCAGTTACTCTGGCAGGAAAATTGGGGAGCAGTACTTC. Protein: CASSYSGRKIGEQYF.

This chain links TRBV4-2 with TRBJ1-4, with TRBD1 matching over 7 bases. The V and J ends lost 4 bases and 8 bases, in that order; junction bases with no gene match: 10. Germline assignment: CDR1 LGHNA and CDR2 YNFKEQ. The CDR3 has 15 residues. The DNA of the CDR3 is TGTGCCAGCAGCCCCCGACAGGGCGGTCTGGAAAAACTGTTTTTT. Translated: CASSPRQGGLEKLFF.

V usage is TRBV2 and J usage is TRBJ2-1, with TRBD2 as a possible D gene (6 bases). From germline, CDR1 is SNHLY and CDR2 FYNNEI. V was clipped by 7 bases and J by 9 bases, with 16 bases between them. This CDR3 spans 13 amino acids. CDR3 sequence reads: CASIGEVMGEQFF. CDR3 in DNA: TGTGCCAGCATCGGGGAGGTGATGGGTGAGCAGTTCTTC.

This rearrangement joins TRBV4-1 to TRBJ1-3; D is perhaps TRBD1 (5 bases). From germline, CDR1 is MGHRA and CDR2 YSYEKL. The germline V and J ends were trimmed by 1 base and 4 bases, with 8 bases remaining between them. The length of the CDR3 is 14 residues. The CDR3 reads CASSQGPGGNTIYF. The DNA for the CDR3 is TGCGCCAGCAGCCAAGGACCAGGGGGAAACACCATATATTTT.

This chain links TRBV6-5 with TRBJ2-2, with 8 bases aligning to TRBD1. Looked up from germline, CDR1 is MNHEY and CDR2 is SVGAGI. J gave up 0 bases and V 2 bases, and 2 bases lay outside the gene matches. The CDR3 loop spans 16 amino acids. In nucleotides, the CDR3 is TGTGCCAGCAGTTACGCCAGGGGGCCGAACACCGGGGAGCTGTTTTTT. Protein: CASSYARGPNTGELFF.

The chain recombines TRBV27 with TRBJ1-1, with TRBD1 matching 8 bases. The germline CDR1 and CDR2 sequences are MNHEY and SMNVEV (reference sequence). CDR3 length equals 12 residues. J was trimmed by 5 bases and V by 6 bases; bases with no gene match: 2. This CDR3 is CASSRTGTEAFF. DNA for the CDR3: TGTGCCAGCAGCCGGACAGGGACTGAAGCTTTCTTT.

The chain employs TRBV5-4 and TRBJ1-1; no clear D. This CDR3 spans 15 amino acids. Germline CDR1 and CDR2: SGHNT and YYREEE (reference sequence). Trimming removed 2 bases at V and 1 base at J, with 12 bases between. CDR3 bases: TGTGCCAGCAGCTTTCTCGGCGGAGCGAACACTGAAGCTTTCTTT. As protein: CASSFLGGANTEAFF.

This chain joins TRBV2 and TRBJ1-6; unclear D gene. The CDR3 consists of 12 residues. The V end was cut by 2 bases, the J end by 10 bases, with 6 bases between. The germline V gene encodes CDR1 SNHLY and CDR2 FYNNEI. The CDR3 nucleotides read TGTGCCAGCAGTGAACAGGCCTCACCCCTCCACTTT. This encodes CASSEQASPLHF.